This T cell receptor (beta chain) was sequenced during a study of blood T cell repertoires in COVID-19. The CDR3 length is 17 residues. The ends were cut back, 1 base at V and 6 bases at J, with 19 bases in the middle. Germline V gene lookup returns CDR1 MGHRA and CDR2 YSYEKL. Some clones are missing from TCRdb's copy, which holds only in-frame ones; the method was immunoSEQ multiplex PCR. The profile covers about 210,000 clones, with around 85% appearing a single time and more than 0.7% taken by the ten largest. Material for sequencing was peripheral blood. V is TRBV4-1 and J is TRBJ1-5, with D perhaps TRBD1 (6 bases). This sequence originates from a woman in her seventies with acute or convalescent COVID-19. This CDR3 is CASSQAPRGGAGQPQHF. The CDR3 DNA is TGCGCCAGCAGCCAAGCGCCGCGGGGGGGGGCTGGTCAGCCCCAGCATTTT.